This T cell receptor beta chain stems from a study of OX40 agonist ivuxolimab in advanced cancers. Notes on the study in general: Dosing at 0.1 to 3.0 mg/kg was accompanied by clonal expansion of CD4+ and CD8+ blood T cells by week 6.

Notes on this clone: Its target is not known.

Trimming removed 7 bases at V and 0 bases at J, with 12 bases between. This CDR3 spans 14 amino acids. Germline V gene sequence: CDR1 MNHEY, CDR2 SVGAGI. Libraries were prepared by immunoSEQ multiplex PCR; TCRdb keeps only in-frame clonotypes and omits some of them. The repertoire holds tens of thousands of clones, around 85% seen once, with roughly 1.4% in the top ten. Patients with a history of autoimmune disease or on systemic immunosuppression were excluded. Baseline, cycle 4 day 1, and cycle 7 day 1 were the blood sampling points. This chain links TRBV6-5 with TRBJ1-1; D uncertain. The sequence was collected from an adult with an advanced solid tumor such as melanoma, head and neck, liver or kidney cancer. The sample here was CD4+ or CD8+ T cells sorted from blood, taken in a trial of the OX40 agonist ivuxolimab. The CDR3: CASTWTVMNTEAFF. Here the CDR3 DNA reads TGTGCCAGCACCTGGACGGTCATGAACACTGAAGCTTTCTTT.